This T cell receptor beta chain derives from a study of T cell repertoires in cytomegalovirus infection. Study summary: Recently identified HLA-C-restricted CMV epitopes were among the peptides used. CMV infection plus the matching HLA type was flagged by public TCR beta signatures. Study-wide results and limits: Dominating the ex vivo response were HLA-C-restricted CMV-specific TCR beta clonotypes.

CDR3 length: 16 amino acids. V was pared by 3 bases and J by 7 bases, with 7 bases of the junction left unmatched. Looked up from germline, CDR1 is SGHVS and CDR2 is FNYEAQ. This clonotype was seen ten or more times. Its specificity is not known. TCRdb passed the reads through MiXCR, listing each CDR3 protein once. The data show roughly 80,000 distinct CDR3 sequences, with 20% to 30% seen just once and roughly 50% held by the top ten. The clonotype comes from a human donor in good health (CMV status not recorded). Some clones in this sample may be carry-over from other donors' samples. Sequenced here: CD8+ T cells from cultured PBMCs, sampled from culture after CMV antigen stimulation. The chain joins TRBV7-6 to TRBJ2-7; 15 bases are shared with TRBD2. CDR3 loop: CASSLGLAGGPGEQYF. In nucleotides, the CDR3 is TGTGCCAGCAGCTTGGGACTAGCGGGGGGCCCCGGGGAGCAGTACTTC.